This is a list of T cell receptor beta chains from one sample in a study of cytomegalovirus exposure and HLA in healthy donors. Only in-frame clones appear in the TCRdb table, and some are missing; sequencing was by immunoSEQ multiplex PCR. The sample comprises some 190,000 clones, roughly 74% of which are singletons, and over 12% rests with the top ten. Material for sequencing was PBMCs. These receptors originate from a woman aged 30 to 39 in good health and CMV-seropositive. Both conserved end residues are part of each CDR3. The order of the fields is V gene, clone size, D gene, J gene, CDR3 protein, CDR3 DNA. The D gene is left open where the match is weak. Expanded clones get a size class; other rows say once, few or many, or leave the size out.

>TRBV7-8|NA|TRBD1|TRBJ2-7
CASSALALGQIVYEQYF
TGTGCCAGCAGCGCACTCGCTTTGGGACAGATAGTCTACGAGCAGTACTTC
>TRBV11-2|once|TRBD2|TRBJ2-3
CASSLTSGGDTQYF
TGTGCCAGCAGCTTAACTAGCGGGGGTGATACGCAGTATTTT
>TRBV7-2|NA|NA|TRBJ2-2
CASSASPLRGTGELFF
TGTGCCAGCAGCGCGAGCCCCCTTAGGGGCACCGGGGAGCTGTTTTTT
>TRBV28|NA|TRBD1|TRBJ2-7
CASSLEQGAGYEQYF
TGTGCCAGCAGTTTGGAACAGGGGGCTGGTTACGAGCAGTACTTC
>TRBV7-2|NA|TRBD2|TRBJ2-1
CASSLGGGGRTYNEQFF
TGTGCCAGCAGCTTAGGGGGGGGAGGACGGACTTACAATGAGCAGTTCTTC
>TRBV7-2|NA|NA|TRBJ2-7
CASSLVQAYEQYF
TGTGCCAGCAGCTTAGTACAGGCCTACGAGCAGTACTTC
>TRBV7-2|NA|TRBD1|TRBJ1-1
CASSWNTGGEAFF
TGTGCCAGCAGCTGGAACACAGGGGGAGAAGCTTTCTTT
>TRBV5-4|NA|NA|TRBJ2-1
CASGGINNEQFF
TGTGCCAGCGGAGGGATCAACAATGAGCAGTTCTTC
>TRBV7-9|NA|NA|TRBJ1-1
CASSLGGRPAMNTEAFF
TGTGCCAGCAGCTTAGGGGGGCGACCTGCTATGAACACTGAAGCTTTCTTT
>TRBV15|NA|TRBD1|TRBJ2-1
CATSRRDRGNEQFF
TGTGCCACCAGCAGAAGGGACAGGGGAAATGAGCAGTTCTTC
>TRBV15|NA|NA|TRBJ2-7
CATSLGFSYEQYF
TGTGCCACCAGCTTGGGCTTCTCCTACGAGCAGTACTTC
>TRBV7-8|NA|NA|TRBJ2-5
CASSLIAGALQETQYF
TGTGCCAGCAGCTTAATTGCGGGGGCCCTTCAAGAGACCCAGTACTTC
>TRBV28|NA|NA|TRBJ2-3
CASSPTGDNTDTQYF
TGTGCCAGCAGTCCCACAGGCGACAACACAGATACGCAGTATTTT
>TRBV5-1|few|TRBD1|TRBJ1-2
CASSLTGAAVYGYTF
TGCGCCAGCAGCTTGACAGGGGCCGCCGTCTATGGCTACACCTTC
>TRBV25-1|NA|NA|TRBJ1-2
CASSSLPNYGYTF
TGTGCCAGCAGTTCTCTCCCTAACTATGGCTACACCTTC
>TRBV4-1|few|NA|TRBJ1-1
CASTPRGLTEAFF
TGCGCCAGCACCCCACGGGGATTGACTGAAGCTTTCTTT
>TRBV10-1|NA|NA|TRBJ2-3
CASGSYSTDTQYF
TGCGCCTCGGGGTCGTACAGCACAGATACGCAGTATTTT
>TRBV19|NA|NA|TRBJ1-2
CASSTRRDTGPYGYTF
TGTGCCAGTAGTACACGCCGGGACACGGGCCCTTATGGCTACACCTTC
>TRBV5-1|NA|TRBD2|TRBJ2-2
CASSWSGAVRGTNTGELFF
TGCGCCAGCAGCTGGAGTGGGGCGGTGCGGGGGACGAACACCGGGGAGCTGTTTTTT
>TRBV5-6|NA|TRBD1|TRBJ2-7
CASSVGQGAYEQYF
TGTGCCAGCAGCGTGGGACAGGGGGCCTACGAGCAGTACTTC
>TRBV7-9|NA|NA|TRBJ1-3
CASSLALATSGNTIYF
TGTGCCAGCAGCTTAGCGTTGGCAACCTCTGGAAACACCATATATTTT
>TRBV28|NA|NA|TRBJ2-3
CASSLTGPTDTQYF
TGTGCCAGCAGCTTGACAGGTCCCACAGATACGCAGTATTTT
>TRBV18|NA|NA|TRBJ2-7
CASSPETHSYEQYF
TGTGCCAGCTCACCCGAGACACACTCCTACGAGCAGTACTTC
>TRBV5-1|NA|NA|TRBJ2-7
CASSLNSKDDRQYF
TGCGCCAGCAGCTTGAACTCTAAGGACGACAGGCAGTACTTC
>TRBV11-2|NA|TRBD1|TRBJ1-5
CASSLVEGGSQPQHF
TGTGCCAGCAGCTTAGTAGAAGGGGGCAGTCAGCCCCAGCATTTT
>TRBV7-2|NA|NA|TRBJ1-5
CASRSGGQPQHF
TGTGCCAGCAGGTCAGGAGGTCAGCCCCAGCATTTT
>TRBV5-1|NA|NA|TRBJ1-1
CASSLTGNTEAFF
TGCGCCAGCAGCTTGACAGGAAACACTGAAGCTTTCTTT
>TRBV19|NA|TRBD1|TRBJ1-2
CASRRGTGTDYGYTF
TGTGCCAGTAGGCGGGGGACAGGGACGGACTATGGCTACACCTTC
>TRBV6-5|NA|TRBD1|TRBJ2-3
CASRRTGGDTQYF
TGTGCCAGCAGAAGGACAGGGGGGGATACGCAGTATTTT
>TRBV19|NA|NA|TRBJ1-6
CASSTPNSPLHF
TGTGCCAGTAGTACTCCTAATTCACCCCTCCACTTT
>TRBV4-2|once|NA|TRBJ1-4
CASSLLPSLTNEKLFF
TGTGCCAGCAGCCTCCTGCCCAGTCTCACTAATGAAAAACTGTTTTTT
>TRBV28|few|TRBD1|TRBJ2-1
CASSHDRGRLYNEQFF
TGTGCCAGCAGCCATGACAGGGGGCGACTCTACAATGAGCAGTTCTTC
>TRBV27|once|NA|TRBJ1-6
CASSVQGTFNSPLHF
TGTGCCAGCAGTGTACAGGGTACTTTTAATTCACCCCTCCACTTT
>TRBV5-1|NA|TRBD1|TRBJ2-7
CASSPPGTGIDEQYF
TGCGCCAGCAGCCCCCCCGGGACAGGGATCGACGAGCAGTACTTC
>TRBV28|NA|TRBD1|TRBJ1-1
CASSPGLGQGKTEAFF
TGTGCCAGCAGTCCCGGCCTTGGACAGGGGAAGACTGAAGCTTTCTTT
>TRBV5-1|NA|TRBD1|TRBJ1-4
CASSLQGAVGEKLFF
TGCGCCAGCAGCTTGCAGGGGGCTGTGGGTGAAAAACTGTTTTTT
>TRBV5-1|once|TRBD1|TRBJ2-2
CASSGGTGRLRTGELFF
TGCGCCAGCAGCGGGGGGACAGGCCGTTTGAGGACCGGGGAGCTGTTTTTT
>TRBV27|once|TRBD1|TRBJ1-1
CASRFGDRLNTEAFF
TGTGCCAGCAGGTTTGGGGACAGACTGAACACTGAAGCTTTCTTT
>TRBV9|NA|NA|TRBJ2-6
CASSVDTGGANVLTF
TGTGCCAGCAGCGTAGATACAGGTGGGGCCAACGTCCTGACTTTC
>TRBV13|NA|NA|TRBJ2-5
CASSFGGRRETQYF
TGTGCCAGCAGCTTCGGCGGCCGAAGAGAGACCCAGTACTTC
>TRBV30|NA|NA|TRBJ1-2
CAWSPRQRVNYGYTF
TGTGCCTGGAGTCCCCGACAGAGAGTGAACTATGGCTACACCTTC
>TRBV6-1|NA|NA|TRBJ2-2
CASSEGLVTGELFF
TGTGCCAGCAGTGAAGGACTAGTCACCGGGGAGCTGTTTTTT
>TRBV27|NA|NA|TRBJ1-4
CASSLATATNEKLFF
TGTGCCAGCAGTTTAGCGACAGCAACTAATGAAAAACTGTTTTTT
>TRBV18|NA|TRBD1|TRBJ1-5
CASSPYGDRDQPQHF
TGTGCCAGCTCACCATACGGGGACAGGGATCAGCCCCAGCATTTT
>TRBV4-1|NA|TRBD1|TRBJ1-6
CASSQDGTGSSYNSPLHF
TGCGCCAGCAGTCAAGATGGGACAGGGAGCTCCTATAATTCACCCCTCCACTTT
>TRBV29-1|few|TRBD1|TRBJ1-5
CSAVLQGLNQPQHF
TGCAGCGCCGTATTACAGGGGTTGAATCAGCCCCAGCATTTT
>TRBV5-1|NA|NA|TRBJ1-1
CASRDRVGASTEAFF
TGCGCCAGCCGCGACCGAGTGGGGGCTAGCACTGAAGCTTTCTTT
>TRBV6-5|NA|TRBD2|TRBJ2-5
CASSYGAAGGQGTQYF
TGTGCCAGCAGTTACGGGGCAGCGGGGGGGCAGGGGACCCAGTACTTC
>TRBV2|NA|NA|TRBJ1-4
CASSGHRDIEKLFF
TGTGCCAGCAGTGGACACCGGGACATTGAAAAACTGTTTTTT
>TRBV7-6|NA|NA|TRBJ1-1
CASSLIYTEAFF
TGTGCCAGCAGCTTAATCTACACTGAAGCTTTCTTT
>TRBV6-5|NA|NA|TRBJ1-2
CASKIGGDYGYTF
TGTGCCAGCAAGATCGGGGGAGACTATGGCTACACCTTC